This T cell receptor beta chain is drawn from a study of molecular identifiers for immune sequencing clone quantification. Study summary: Replicate runs used RNA from about 20,000 or 100,000 naive CD8 cells, which was split five ways into aliquots, and four of those aliquots were then sequenced.

Study outcomes and limitations: Sizes of highly expanded clones could be underestimated through identical TCRs sharing a barcode. Beyond 20 RNA copies, clones held over 99% of effector molecules, compared with under 1% in naive cells.

When naive CD8 T cells were sorted, they were gated as CD8+CD4-CCR7+CD45RA+. From the PCR reads, TCRdb called clonotypes with MiXCR, one entry per CDR3 protein. The sample carries tens of thousands of distinct CDR3 sequences, around 25% recorded once. Turning to this clonotype: What it binds is unknown. A much larger clone differs by one base, so this may be a read error.

CDR1 is SGHDT and CDR2 is YYEEEE in the germline V gene. The CDR3 has 11 amino acids. The chain carries TRBV5-6 and TRBJ1-1; TRBD1 might be the D (5 bases). The receptor was derived from a human donor in good health. Some libraries in this study had Jurkat cell RNA spiked in. Input material: naive CD8+ T cells from blood, with Jurkat cell RNA spiked in. The subset: FACS-sorted CD8+CD4-CCR7+CD45RA+ naive T cells. As DNA, the CDR3 is TGTGCCAGCGTAATTCGGGGGAAGGCTCTCTTT. Protein sequence: CASVIRGKALF.